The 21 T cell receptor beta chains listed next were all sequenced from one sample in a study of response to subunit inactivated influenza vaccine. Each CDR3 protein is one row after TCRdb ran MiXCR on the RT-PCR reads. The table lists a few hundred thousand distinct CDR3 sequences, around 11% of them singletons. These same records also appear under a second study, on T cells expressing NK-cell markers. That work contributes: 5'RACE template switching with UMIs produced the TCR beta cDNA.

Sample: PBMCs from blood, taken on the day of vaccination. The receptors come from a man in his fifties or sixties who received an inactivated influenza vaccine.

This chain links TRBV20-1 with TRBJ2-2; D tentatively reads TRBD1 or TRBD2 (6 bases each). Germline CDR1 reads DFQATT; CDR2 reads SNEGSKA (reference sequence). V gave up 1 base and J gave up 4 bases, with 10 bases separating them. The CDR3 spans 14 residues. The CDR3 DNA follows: TGCAGTGCTAGAGCGGGGGCGGCCACCGGGGAGCTGTTTTTT. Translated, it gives CSARAGAATGELFF.

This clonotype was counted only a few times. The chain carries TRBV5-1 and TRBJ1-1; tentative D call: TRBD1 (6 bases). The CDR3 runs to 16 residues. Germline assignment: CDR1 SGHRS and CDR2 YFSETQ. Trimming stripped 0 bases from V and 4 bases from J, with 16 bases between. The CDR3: CASSLGQGSVSTEAFF. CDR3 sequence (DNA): TGCGCCAGCAGCTTGGGGCAGGGGTCGGTCTCCACTGAAGCTTTCTTT. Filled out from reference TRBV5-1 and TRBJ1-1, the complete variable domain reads KAGVTQTPRYLIKTRGQQVTLSCSPISGHRSVSWYQQTPGQGLQFLFEYFSETQRNKGNFPGRFSGRQFSNSRSEMNVSTLELGDSALYLCASSLGQGSVSTEAFFGQGTRLTVV.

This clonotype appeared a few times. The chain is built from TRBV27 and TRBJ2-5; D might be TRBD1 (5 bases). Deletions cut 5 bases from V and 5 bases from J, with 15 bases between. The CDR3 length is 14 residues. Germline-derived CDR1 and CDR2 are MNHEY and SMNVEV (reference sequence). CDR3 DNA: TGTGCCAGCAGTGACCGACTGAACAGGGAGACCCAGTACTTC. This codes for CASSDRLNRETQYF.

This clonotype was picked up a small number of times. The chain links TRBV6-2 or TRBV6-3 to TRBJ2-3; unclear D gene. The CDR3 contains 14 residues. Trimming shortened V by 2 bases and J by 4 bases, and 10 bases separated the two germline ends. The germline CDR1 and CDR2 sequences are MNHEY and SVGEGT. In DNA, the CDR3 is TGTGCCAGCAGTTACAAGTGGCCGCCAGATACGCAGTATTTT. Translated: CASSYKWPPDTQYF.

The CDR3 spells CASAGQGASGELFF. The CDR3 DNA is TGTGCCAGCGCCGGACAGGGGGCTTCCGGGGAGCTGTTTTTT. V and J are TRBV27 and TRBJ2-2; 11 bases fit TRBD1. With 8 bases clipped from V and 6 bases from J, the junction kept 5 bases outside the gene matches. CDR3 size: 14 residues. Germline values: CDR1 MNHEY, CDR2 SMNVEV (reference sequence).

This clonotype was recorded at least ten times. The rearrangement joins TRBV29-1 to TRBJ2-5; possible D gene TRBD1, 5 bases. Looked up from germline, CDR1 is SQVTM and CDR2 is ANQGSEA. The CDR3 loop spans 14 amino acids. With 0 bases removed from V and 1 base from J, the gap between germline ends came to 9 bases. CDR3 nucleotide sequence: TGCAGCGTTGAAGATAAGGGGATCCAAGAGACCCAGTACTTC. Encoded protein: CSVEDKGIQETQYF.

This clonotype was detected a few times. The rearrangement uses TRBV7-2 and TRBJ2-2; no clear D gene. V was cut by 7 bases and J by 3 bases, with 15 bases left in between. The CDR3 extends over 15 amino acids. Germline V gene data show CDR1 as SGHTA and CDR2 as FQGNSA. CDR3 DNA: TGTGCCAGCACCCACCAAACAGAGTACACCGGGGAGCTGTTTTTT. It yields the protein CASTHQTEYTGELFF.

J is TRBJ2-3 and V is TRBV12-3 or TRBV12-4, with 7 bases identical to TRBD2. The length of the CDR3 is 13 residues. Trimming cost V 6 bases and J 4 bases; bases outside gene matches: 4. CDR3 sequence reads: CASSEGRADTQYF. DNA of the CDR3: TGTGCCAGCAGCGAGGGGAGGGCAGATACGCAGTATTTT.

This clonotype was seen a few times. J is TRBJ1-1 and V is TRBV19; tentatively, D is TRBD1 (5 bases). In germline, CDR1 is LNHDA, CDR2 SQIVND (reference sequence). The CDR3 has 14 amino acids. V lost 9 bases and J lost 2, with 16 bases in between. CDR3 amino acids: CASRNGASNTEAFF. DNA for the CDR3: TGTGCCAGCCGAAACGGGGCCTCAAACACTGAAGCTTTCTTT.

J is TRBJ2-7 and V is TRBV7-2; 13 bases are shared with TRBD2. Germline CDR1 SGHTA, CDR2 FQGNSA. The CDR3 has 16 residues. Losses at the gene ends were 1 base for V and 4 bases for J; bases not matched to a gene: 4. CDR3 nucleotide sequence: TGTGCCAGCAGCTTAGGGGGACTAGCGGGGCGATACGAGCAGTACTTC. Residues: CASSLGGLAGRYEQYF.

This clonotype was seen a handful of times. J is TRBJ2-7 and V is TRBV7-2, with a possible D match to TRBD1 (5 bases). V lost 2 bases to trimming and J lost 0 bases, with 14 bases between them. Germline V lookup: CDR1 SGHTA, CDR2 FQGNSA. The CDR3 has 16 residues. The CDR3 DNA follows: TGTGCCAGCAGCTTAACGGCAGGGCCCTTCTCCTACGAGCAGTACTTC. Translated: CASSLTAGPFSYEQYF.

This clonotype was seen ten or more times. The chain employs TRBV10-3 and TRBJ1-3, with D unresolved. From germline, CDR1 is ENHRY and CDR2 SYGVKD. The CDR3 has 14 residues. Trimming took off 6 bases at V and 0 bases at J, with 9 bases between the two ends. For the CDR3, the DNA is TGTGCCATCAGGGTGTCATCCTCTGGAAACACCATATATTTT. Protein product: CAIRVSSSGNTIYF.

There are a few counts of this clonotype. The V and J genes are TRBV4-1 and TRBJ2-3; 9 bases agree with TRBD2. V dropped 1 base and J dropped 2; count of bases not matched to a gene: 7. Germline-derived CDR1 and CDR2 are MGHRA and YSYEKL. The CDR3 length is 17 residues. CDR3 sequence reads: CASSQVQRGAHTDTQYF. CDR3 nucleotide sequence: TGCGCCAGCAGCCAAGTCCAGCGGGGGGCTCACACAGATACGCAGTATTTT.

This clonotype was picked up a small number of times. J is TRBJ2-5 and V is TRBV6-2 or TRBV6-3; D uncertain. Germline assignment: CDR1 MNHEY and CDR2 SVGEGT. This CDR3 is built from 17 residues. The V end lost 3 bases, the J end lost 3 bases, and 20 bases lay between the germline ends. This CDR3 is CASSYEFRLNNEETQYF. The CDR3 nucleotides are TGTGCCAGCAGTTATGAGTTCCGCCTAAATAACGAAGAGACCCAGTACTTC.

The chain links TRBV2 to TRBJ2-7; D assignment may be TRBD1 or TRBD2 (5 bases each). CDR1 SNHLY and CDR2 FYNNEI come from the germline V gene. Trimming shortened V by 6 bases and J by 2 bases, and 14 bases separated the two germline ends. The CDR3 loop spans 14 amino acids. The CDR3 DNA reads TGTGCCAGCAGGTCCGGGACCGCGGCCTACGAGCAGTACTTC. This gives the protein CASRSGTAAYEQYF.

The CDR3 nucleotides are TGCGCCAGCAGTGATTCAGGGTTCGGTAGCTCCTACGAGCAGTACTTC. Its protein product is CASSDSGFGSSYEQYF. The rearrangement uses TRBV10-1 and TRBJ2-7; D perhaps matches TRBD1 (5 bases). Trimming left V 3 bases short and J 0 bases short, with 15 bases between. Germline V gene sequence: CDR1 WNHNN, CDR2 SYGVQD (reference sequence). The CDR3 has 16 residues.

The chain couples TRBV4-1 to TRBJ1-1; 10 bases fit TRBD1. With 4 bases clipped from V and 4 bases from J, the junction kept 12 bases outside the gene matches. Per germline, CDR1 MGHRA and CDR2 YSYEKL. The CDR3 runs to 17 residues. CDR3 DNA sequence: TGCGCCAGCAGCCGAGGGACAGGGGCTTTGACCGGCACTGAAGCTTTCTTT. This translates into CASSRGTGALTGTEAFF.

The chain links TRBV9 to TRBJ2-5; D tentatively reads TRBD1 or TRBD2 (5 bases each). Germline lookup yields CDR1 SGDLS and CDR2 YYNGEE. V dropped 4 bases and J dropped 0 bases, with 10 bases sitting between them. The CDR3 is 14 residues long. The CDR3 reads CASSPGAYQETQYF. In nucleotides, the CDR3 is TGTGCCAGCAGCCCCGGGGCCTACCAAGAGACCCAGTACTTC.

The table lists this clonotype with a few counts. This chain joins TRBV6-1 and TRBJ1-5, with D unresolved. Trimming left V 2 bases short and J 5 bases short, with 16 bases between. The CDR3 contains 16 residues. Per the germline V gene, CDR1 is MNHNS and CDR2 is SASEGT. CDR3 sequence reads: CASSETGSRPDQPQHF. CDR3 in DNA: TGTGCCAGCAGTGAAACGGGGAGCAGGCCGGATCAGCCCCAGCATTTT.

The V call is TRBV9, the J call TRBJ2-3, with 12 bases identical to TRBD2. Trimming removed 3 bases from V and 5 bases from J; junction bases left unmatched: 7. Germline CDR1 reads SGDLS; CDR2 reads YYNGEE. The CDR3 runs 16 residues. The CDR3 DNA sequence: TGTGCCAGCAGCGAGAGACTAGCGGGAGAGTTAGATACGCAGTATTTT. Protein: CASSERLAGELDTQYF.

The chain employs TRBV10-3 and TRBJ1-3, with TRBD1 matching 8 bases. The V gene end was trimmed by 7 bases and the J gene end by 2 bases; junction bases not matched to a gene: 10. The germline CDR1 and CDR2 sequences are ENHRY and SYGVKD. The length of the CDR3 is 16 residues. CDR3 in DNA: TGTGCCATCACCTCTGGACAGGGTCTCCCTGGAAACACCATATATTTT. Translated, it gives CAITSGQGLPGNTIYF.